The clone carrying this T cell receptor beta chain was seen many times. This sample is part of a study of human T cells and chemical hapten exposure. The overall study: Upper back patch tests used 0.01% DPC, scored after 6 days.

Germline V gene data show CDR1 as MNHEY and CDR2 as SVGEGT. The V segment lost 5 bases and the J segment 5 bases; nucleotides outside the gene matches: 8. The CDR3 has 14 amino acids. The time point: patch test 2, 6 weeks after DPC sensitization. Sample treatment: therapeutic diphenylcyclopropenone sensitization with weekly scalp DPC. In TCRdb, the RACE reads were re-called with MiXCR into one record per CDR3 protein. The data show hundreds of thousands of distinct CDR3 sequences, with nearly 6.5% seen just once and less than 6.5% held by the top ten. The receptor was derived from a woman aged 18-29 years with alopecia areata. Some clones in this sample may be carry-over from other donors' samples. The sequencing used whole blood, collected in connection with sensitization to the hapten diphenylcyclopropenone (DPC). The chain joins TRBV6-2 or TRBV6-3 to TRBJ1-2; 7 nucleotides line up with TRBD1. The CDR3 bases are TGTGCCAGCAGTCCAGGACAGGCAACTTATGGCTACACCTTC. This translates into CASSPGQATYGYTF.